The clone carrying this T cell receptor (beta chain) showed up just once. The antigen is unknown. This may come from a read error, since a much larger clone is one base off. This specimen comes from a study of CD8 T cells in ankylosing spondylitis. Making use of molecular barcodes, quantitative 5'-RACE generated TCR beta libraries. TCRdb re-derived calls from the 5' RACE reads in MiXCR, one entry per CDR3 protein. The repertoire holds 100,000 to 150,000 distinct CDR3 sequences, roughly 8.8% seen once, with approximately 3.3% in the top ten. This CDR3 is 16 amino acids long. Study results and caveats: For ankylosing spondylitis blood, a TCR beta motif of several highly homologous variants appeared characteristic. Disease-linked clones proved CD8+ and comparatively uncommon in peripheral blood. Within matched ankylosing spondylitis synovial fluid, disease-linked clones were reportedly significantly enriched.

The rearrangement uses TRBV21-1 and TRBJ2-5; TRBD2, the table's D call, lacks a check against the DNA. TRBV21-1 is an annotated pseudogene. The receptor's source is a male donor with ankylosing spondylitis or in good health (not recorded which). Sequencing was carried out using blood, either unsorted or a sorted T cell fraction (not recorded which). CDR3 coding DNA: TGTGCCAGCAGCAAAGTGTTAGCGGGAGAGTTCGAGACCCAGTACTTC. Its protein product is CASSKVLAGEFETQYF.